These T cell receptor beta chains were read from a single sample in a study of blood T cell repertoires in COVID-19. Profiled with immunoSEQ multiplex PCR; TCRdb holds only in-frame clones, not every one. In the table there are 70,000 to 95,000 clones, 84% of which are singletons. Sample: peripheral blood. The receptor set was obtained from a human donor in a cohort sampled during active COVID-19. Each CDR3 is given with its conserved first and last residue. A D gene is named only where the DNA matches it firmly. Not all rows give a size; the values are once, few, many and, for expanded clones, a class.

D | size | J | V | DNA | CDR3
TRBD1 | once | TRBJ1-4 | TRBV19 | TGTGCCAGCTCTAGGGGGCAACGACTGTTTTTT | CASSRGQRLFF
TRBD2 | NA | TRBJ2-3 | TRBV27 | TGTGCCAGCCGACTAGCGGGGGGGACAGATACGCAGTATTTT | CASRLAGGTDTQYF
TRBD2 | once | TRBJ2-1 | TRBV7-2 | TGTGCCAGCAGTCCAAGCGGGGGCGAATACAATGAGCAGTTCTTC | CASSPSGGEYNEQFF
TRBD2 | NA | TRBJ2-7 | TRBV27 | TGTGCCAGCAGACCTAGCGGGGCGGCCTACGAGCAGTACTTC | CASRPSGAAYEQYF
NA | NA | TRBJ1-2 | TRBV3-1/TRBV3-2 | TGTGCCAGCAGCCTCCGGACAGCTGGGGAGGGTGGCTACACCTTC | CASSLRTAGEGGYTF
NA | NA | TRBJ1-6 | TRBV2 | TGTGCCAGCAGTGCCCAGGGCAGTCTTAATTCACCCCTCCACTTT | CASSAQGSLNSPLHF
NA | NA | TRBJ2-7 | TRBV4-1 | TGCGCCAGCAGCCAAGATGGGGGGACCGGGAACCCCTACGAGCAGTACTTC | CASSQDGGTGNPYEQYF
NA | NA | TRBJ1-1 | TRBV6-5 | TGTGCCAGCAGTTACTCGCCTGACAGGACCGGAAAAGCTTTCTTT | CASSYSPDRTGKAFF
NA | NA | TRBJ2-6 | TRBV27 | TGTGCCAGCAGTTTATCATCCCCCGGTTCTGGGGCCAACGTCCTGACTTTC | CASSLSSPGSGANVLTF
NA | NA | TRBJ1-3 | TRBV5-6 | TGTGCCAGCCAAACAAACAGTCCTGGAAACACCATATATTTT | CASQTNSPGNTIYF
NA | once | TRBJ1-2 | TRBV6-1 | TGTGCCAGCAGTGATCAACAGGCCACCTATGGCTACACCTTC | CASSDQQATYGYTF
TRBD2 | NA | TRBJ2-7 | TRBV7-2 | TGTGCCAGCAGCTTTCCGACTAGCGGGTACTCCTACGAGCAGTACTTC | CASSFPTSGYSYEQYF
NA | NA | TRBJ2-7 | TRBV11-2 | TGTGCCAGCAGCTTAGACAGCGGCAAAATCTACGAGCAGTACTTC | CASSLDSGKIYEQYF
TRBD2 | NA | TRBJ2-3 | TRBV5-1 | TGCGCCAGCAGCTTGGCCGGCGGGGGGGCCGGCACAGATACGCAGTATTTT | CASSLAGGGAGTDTQYF
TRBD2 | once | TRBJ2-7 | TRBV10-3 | TGTGCCGCTGGCGGGAGTTACGAGCAGTACTTC | CAAGGSYEQYF
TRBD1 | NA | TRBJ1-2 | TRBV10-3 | TGTGCCATTGGACAGGAACACAACTATGGCTACACCTTC | CAIGQEHNYGYTF
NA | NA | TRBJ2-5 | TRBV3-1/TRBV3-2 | TGTGCCAGCAGCCGCATGACAGGAATACAAGAGACCCAGTACTTC | CASSRMTGIQETQYF
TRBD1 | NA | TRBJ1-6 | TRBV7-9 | TGTGCCAGCAGCCCGTGGACAGGGGGCGACTCACCCCTCCACTTT | CASSPWTGGDSPLHF
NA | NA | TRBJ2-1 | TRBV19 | TGTGCCAGTAGTATAGGGGGAGGCCGGCCCAATGAGCAGTTCTTC | CASSIGGGRPNEQFF
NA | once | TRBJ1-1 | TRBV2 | TGTGCCAGCAGTGTCGACATGAACACTGAAGCTTTCTTT | CASSVDMNTEAFF
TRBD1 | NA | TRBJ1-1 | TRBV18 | TGTGCCAGCTCGGCGGACAGGGTCACTGAAGCTTTCTTT | CASSADRVTEAFF
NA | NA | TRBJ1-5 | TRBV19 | TGTGCCGGGGGGGCCCTAAGCAATCAGCCCCAGCATTTT | CAGGALSNQPQHF
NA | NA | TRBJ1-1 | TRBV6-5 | TGTGCCAGCAGTTACTCGAGCCGGACTGAAGCTTTCTTT | CASSYSSRTEAFF
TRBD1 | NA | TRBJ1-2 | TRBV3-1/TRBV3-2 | TGTGCCAGCAGCCAAGCCGGCGGTGGGACAGGGTATGGCTACACCTTC | CASSQAGGGTGYGYTF
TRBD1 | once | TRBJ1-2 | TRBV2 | TGTGCCAGCAGTAGGGACAGATTTAACTATGGCTACACCTTC | CASSRDRFNYGYTF
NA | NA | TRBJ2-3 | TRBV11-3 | TGTGCCAGCAGCTACGGGGGGCGGGCAGATACGCAGTATTTT | CASSYGGRADTQYF
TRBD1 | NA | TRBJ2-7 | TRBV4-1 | TGCGCCAGCAGCCTTTACCGGGACAGGGCCTACGAGCAGTACTTC | CASSLYRDRAYEQYF
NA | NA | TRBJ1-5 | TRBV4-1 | TGCGCCAGCAGCCTCCACCCAGGGGATAGCAATCAGCCCCAGCATTTT | CASSLHPGDSNQPQHF
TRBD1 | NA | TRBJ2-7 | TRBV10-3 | TGTGCCATCAGTGGGGACAGGGGCGCACACTCCTACGAGCAGTACTTC | CAISGDRGAHSYEQYF
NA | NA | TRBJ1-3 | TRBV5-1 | TGCGCCAGCAGCGACTTGAGCTCTGGAAACACCATATATTTT | CASSDLSSGNTIYF
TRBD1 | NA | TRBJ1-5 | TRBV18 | TGTGCCAGCTCGATAGACAGGGAACAGCCCCAGCATTTT | CASSIDREQPQHF
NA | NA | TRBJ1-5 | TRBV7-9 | TGTGCCAGCAGCTTAGGGGACAATCTAGGCAATCAGCCCCAGCATTTT | CASSLGDNLGNQPQHF
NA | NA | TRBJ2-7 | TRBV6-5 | TGTGCCAGCAGCAGGGGTAGTGGACTCTACGAGCAGTACTTC | CASSRGSGLYEQYF
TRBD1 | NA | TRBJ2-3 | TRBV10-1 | TGCGCCAGCAGTGTAGGGGGCAGCGCAGATACGCAGTATTTT | CASSVGGSADTQYF
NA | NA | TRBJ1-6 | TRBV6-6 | TGTGCCAGCAGTGGAGGGTGGGATTCACCCCTCCACTTT | CASSGGWDSPLHF